The next 2 T cell receptor beta chains were all read from a single sample in a study of post-analysis software for immune sequencing data. Whole-study findings and limits: Compared with controls, patients had more of about five TRBV segments, including TRBV5-6, TRBV5-1 and TRBV20-1.

The antigens these receptors bind are not known. Incorporated into the TCR beta cDNA libraries were unique molecular identifiers, which served to reduce PCR and sequencing biases. TCRdb recomputed calls from the PCR reads with MiXCR, one row per CDR3 protein. The data hold about 460,000 distinct CDR3 sequences, with around 40% observed a single time. Sequencing was done on a sample of blood. The source is a girl aged 10-17 years with multiple sclerosis.

The chain is built from TRBV27 and TRBJ2-1, with 13 bases that match TRBD2. This CDR3 contains 16 residues. The germline gives CDR1 MNHEY, CDR2 SMNVEV (reference sequence). V lost 0 bases and J lost 8; bases outside the gene matches: 4. CDR3 residues: CASSLSALAGGDEQFF. The DNA for the CDR3 is TGTGCCAGCAGTTTATCTGCACTAGCGGGAGGGGATGAGCAGTTCTTC.

The V and J genes are TRBV5-1 and TRBJ2-2; tentative D call: TRBD2 (5 bases). Between the trimmed V and J ends, which lost 4 bases and 1 base, there was a span of 11 bases. There are 15 residues in the CDR3. Looked up from germline, CDR1 is SGHRS and CDR2 is YFSETQ. The CDR3 region is CASSTEGRNTGELFF. The CDR3 bases are TGCGCCAGCAGCACAGAGGGAAGGAACACCGGGGAGCTGTTTTTT.